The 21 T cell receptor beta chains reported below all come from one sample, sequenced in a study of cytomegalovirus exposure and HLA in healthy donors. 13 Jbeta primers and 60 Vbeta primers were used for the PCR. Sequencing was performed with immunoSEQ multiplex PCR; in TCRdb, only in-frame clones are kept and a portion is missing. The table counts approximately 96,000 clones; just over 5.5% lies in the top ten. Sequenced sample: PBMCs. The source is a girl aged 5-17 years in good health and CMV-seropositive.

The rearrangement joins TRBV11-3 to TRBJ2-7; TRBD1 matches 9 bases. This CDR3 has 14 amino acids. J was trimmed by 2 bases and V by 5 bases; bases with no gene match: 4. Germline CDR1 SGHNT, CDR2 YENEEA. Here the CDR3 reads CASSPGTGTYEQYF. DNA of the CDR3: TGTGCCAGCAGCCCGGGGACAGGGACCTACGAGCAGTACTTC.

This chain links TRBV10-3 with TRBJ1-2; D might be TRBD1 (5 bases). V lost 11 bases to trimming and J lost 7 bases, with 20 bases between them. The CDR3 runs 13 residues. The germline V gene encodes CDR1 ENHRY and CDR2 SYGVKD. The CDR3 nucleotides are TGTGCCGTGACCGGGCCTGGGGGGGGTGGCTACACCTTC. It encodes CAVTGPGGGGYTF.

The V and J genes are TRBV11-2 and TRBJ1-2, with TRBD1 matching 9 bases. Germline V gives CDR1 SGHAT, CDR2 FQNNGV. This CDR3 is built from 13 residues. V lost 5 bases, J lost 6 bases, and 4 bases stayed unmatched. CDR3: CASSPRTGDGYTF. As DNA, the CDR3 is TGTGCCAGCAGCCCGAGGACAGGGGATGGCTACACCTTC.

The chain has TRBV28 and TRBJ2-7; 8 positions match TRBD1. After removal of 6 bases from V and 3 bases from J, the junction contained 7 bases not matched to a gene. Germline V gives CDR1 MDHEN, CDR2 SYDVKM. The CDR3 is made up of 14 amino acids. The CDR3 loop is CASSFQGQDYEQYV. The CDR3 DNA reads TGTGCCAGCAGCTTCCAGGGACAGGACTACGAGCAGTACGTC.

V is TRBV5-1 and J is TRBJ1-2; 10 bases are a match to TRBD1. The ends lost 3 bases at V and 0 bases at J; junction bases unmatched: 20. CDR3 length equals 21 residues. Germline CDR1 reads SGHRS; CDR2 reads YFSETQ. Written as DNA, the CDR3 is TGCGCCAGCAGCTATGAGGAGGGGGGGACAGGGGAAAGGTTAGCTAACTATGGCTACACCTTC. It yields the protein CASSYEEGGTGERLANYGYTF.

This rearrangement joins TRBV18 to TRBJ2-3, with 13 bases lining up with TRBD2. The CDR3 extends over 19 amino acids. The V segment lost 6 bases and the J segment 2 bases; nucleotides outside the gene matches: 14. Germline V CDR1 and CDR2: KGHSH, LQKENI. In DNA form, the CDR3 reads TGTGCCAGCTCCTTCGTGTGGGGGACTAGCGGGACAGCCACAGATACGCAGTATTTT. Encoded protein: CASSFVWGTSGTATDTQYF.

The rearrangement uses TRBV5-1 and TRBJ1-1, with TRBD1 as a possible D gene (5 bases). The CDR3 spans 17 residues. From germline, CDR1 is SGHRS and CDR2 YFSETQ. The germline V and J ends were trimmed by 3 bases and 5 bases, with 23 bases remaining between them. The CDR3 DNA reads TGCGCCAGCAGCTCGGGGGGGGTTCTGGGGGTGAGTACTGAAGCTTTCTTT. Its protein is CASSSGGVLGVSTEAFF.

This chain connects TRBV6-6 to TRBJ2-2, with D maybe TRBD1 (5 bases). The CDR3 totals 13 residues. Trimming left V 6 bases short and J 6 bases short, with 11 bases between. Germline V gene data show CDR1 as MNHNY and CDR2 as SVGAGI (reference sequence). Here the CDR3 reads CASRPQGSGELFF. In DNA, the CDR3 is TGTGCCAGCAGGCCTCAGGGATCCGGGGAGCTGTTTTTT.

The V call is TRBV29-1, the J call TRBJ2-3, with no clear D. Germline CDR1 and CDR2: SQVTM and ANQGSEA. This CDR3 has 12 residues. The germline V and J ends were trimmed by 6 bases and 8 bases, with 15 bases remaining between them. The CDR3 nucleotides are TGCAGCGTCGAACTCTCTAGATCTACGCAGTATTTT. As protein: CSVELSRSTQYF.

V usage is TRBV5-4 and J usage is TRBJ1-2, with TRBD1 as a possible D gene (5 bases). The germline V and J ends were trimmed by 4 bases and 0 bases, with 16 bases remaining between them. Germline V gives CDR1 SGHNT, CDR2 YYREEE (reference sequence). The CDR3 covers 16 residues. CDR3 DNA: TGTGCCAGCAGCCCTGGCCGGGGGGTTCCTAACTATGGCTACACCTTC. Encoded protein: CASSPGRGVPNYGYTF.

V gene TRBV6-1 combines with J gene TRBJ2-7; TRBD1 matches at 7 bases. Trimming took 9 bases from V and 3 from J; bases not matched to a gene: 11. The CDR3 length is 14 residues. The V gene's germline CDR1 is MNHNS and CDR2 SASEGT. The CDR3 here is CASEVGGGYYEQYV. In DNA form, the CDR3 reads TGTGCCAGTGAAGTAGGGGGCGGTTACTACGAGCAGTACGTC.

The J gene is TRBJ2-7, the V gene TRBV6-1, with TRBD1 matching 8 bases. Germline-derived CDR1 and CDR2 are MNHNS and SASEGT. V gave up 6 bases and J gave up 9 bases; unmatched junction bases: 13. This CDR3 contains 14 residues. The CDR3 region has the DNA TGTGCCAGCAGCGCAGGGACAGGCCATATTGGGCAGTACTTC. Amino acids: CASSAGTGHIGQYF.

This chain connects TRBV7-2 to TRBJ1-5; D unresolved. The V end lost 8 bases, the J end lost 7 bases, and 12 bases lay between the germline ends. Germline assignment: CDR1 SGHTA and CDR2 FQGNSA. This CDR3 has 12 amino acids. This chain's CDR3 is CASSQVQQPQHF. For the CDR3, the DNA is TGTGCCAGCTCCCAGGTCCAGCAGCCCCAGCATTTT.

CDR3 coding DNA: TGTGCCAGTAGTATAGGTGAGCAGGGGCTGTTTCAAGAGACCCAGTACTTC. Amino acid sequence: CASSIGEQGLFQETQYF. V usage is TRBV19 and J usage is TRBJ2-5; TRBD1 is a possible D gene (6 bases). V was pared by 1 base and J by 2 bases, with 17 bases between. Germline V gene sequence: CDR1 LNHDA, CDR2 SQIVND (reference sequence). This CDR3 is 17 amino acids long.

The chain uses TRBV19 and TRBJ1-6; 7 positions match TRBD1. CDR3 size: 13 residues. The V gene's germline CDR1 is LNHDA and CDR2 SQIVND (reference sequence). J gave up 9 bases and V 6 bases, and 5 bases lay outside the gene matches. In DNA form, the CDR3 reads TGTGCCAGTAGGGACAGGACGAGTTCACCCCTCCACTTT. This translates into CASRDRTSSPLHF.

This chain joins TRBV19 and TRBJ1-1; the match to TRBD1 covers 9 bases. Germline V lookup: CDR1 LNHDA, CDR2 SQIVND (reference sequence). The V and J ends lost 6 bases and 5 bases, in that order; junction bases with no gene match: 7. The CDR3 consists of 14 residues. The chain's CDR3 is CASSDKQGATEAFF. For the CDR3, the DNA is TGTGCCAGTAGCGATAAACAGGGGGCAACTGAAGCTTTCTTT. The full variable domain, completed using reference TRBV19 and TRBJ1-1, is DGGITQSPKYLFRKEGQNVTLSCEQNLNHDAMYWYRQDPGQGLRLIYYSQIVNDFQKGDIAEGYSVSREKKESFPLTVTSAQKNPTAFYLCASSDKQGATEAFFGQGTRLTVV.

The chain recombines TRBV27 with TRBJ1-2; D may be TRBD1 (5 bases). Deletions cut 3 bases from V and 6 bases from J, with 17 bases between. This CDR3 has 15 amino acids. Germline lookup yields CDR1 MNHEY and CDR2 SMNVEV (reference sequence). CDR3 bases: TGTGCCAGCAGTTTGGGGCGCACAGGTTCGGATGGCTACACCTTC. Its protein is CASSLGRTGSDGYTF.

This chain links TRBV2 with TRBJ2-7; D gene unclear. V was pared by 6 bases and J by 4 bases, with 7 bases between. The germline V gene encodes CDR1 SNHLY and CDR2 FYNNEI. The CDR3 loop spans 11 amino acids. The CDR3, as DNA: TGTGCCAGCAGCTACTCTTACGAGCAGTACTTC. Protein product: CASSYSYEQYF.

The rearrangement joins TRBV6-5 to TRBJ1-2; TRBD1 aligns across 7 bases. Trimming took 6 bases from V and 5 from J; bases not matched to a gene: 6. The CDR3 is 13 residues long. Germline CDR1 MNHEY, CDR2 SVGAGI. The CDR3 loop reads CASRTPGQYGYTF. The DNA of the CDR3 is TGTGCCAGCAGGACACCGGGACAGTATGGCTACACCTTC.

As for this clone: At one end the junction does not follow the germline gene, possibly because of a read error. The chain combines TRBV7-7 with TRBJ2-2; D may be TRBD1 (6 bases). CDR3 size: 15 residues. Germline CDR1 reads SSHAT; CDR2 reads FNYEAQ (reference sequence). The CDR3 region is CASSPQGPLYGELFF. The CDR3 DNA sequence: TGTGCTAGCAGCCCACAGGGACCCCTTTACGGGGAGCTGTTTTTT.

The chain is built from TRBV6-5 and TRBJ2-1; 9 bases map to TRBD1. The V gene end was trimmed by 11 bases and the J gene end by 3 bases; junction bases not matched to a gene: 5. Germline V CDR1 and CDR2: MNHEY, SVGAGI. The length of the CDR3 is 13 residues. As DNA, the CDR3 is TGTGCCGCCACAGGGGGCTTCTACAATGAGCAGTTCTTC. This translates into CAATGGFYNEQFF.